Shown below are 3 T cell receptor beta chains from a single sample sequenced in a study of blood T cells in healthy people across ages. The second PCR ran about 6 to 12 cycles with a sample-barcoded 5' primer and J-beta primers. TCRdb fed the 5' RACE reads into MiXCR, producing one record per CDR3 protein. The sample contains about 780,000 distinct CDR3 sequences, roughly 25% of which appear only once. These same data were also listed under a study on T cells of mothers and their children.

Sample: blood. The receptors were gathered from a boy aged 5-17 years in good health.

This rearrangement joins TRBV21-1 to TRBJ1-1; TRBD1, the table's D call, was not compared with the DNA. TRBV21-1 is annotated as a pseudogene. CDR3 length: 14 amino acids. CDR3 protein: CASSSRKGNTEAFF. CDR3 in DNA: TGTGCCAGCAGCTCCCGAAAGGGGAACACTGAAGCTTTCTTT.

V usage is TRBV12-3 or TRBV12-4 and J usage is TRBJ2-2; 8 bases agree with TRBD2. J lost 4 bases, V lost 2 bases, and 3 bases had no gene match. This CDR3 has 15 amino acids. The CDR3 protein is CASSLISGGTGELFF. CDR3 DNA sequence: TGTGCCAGCAGTTTAATCAGCGGGGGCACCGGGGAGCTGTTTTTT.

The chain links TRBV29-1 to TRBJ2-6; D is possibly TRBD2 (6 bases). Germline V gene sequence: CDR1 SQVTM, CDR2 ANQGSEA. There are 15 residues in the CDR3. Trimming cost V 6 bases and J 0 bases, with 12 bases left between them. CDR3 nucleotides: TGCAGCGTCGGGGGAGGAGGCTCTGGGGCCAACGTCCTGACTTTC. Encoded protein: CSVGGGGSGANVLTF. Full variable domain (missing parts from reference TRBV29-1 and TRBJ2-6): SAVISQKPSRDICQRGTSLTIQCQVDSQVTMMFWYRQQPGQSLTLIATANQGSEATYESGFVIDKFPISRPNLTFSTLTVSNMSPEDSSIYLCSVGGGGSGANVLTFGAGSRLTVL.